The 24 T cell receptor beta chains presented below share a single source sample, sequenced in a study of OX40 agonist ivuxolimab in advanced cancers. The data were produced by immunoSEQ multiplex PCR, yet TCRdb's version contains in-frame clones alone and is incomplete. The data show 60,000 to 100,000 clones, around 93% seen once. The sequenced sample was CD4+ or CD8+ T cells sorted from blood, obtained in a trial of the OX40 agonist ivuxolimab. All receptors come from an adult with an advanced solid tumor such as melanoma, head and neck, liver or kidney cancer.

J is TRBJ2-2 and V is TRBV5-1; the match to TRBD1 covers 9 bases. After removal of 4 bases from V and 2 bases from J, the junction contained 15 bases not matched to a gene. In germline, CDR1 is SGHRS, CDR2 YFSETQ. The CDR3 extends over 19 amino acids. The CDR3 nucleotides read TGCGCCAGCAGCCGGAAAGCCGGGACAGGGCCTTACAACACCGGGGAGCTGTTTTTT. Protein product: CASSRKAGTGPYNTGELFF.

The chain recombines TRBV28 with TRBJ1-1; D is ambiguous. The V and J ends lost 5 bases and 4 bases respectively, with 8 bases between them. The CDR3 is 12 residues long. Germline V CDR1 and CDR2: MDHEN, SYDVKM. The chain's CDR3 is CASSTHRTEAFF. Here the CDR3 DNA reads TGTGCCAGCAGTACACACCGCACTGAAGCTTTCTTT.

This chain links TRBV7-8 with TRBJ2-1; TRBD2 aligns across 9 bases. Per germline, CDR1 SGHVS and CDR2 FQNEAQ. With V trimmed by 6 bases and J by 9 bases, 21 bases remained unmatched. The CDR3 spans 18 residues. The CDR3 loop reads CASRQPLREGRIRAEQFF. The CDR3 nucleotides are TGTGCCAGCAGACAACCCCTGCGGGAGGGCCGGATAAGGGCTGAGCAGTTCTTC.

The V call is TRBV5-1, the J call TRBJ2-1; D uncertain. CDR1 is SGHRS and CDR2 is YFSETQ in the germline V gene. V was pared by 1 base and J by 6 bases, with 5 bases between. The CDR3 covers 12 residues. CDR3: CASSLSLNEQFF. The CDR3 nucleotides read TGCGCCAGCAGCTTGAGTCTCAATGAGCAGTTCTTC.

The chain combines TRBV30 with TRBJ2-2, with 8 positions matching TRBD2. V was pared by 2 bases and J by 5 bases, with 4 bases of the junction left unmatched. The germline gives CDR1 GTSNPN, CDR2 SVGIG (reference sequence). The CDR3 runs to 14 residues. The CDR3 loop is CAWSRAGATGELFF. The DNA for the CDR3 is TGTGCCTGGAGTCGAGCGGGAGCTACCGGGGAGCTGTTTTTT.

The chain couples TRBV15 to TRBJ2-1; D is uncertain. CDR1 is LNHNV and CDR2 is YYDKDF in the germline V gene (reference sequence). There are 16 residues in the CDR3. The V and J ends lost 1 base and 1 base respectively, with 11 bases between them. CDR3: CATSRGGRQSYNEQFF. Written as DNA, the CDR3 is TGTGCCACCAGCAGAGGAGGCCGGCAGTCCTACAATGAGCAGTTCTTC.

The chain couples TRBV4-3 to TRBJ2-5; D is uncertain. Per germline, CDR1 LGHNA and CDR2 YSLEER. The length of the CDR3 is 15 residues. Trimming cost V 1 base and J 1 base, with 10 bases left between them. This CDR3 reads CASSQVPETQETQYF. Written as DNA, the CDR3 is TGCGCCAGCAGCCAAGTTCCGGAGACCCAAGAGACCCAGTACTTC.

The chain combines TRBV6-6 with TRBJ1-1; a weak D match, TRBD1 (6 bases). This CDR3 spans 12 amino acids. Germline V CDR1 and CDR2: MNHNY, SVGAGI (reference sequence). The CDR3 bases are TGTGTCCACCCCAGGGGAGAAGCTGAAGCTTTCTTT. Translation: CVHPRGEAEAFF.

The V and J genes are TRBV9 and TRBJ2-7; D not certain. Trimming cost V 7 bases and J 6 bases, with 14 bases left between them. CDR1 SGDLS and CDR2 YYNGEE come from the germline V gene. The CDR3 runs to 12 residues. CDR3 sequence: CASGFHGREQYF. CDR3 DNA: TGTGCCAGCGGGTTCCATGGACGCGAGCAGTACTTC.

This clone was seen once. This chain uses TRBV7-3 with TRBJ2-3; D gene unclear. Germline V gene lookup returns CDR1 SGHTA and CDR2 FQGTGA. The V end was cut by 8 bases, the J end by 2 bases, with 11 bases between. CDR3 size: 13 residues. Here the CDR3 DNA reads TGTGCCAGCGGTACCGGAACCACAGATACGCAGTATTTT. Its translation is CASGTGTTDTQYF.

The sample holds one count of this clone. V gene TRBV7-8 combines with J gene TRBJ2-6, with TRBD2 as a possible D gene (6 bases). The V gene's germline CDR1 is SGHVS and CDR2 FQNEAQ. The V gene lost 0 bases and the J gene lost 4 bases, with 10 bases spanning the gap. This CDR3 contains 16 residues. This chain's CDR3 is CASSLASGWGANVLTF. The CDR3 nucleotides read TGTGCCAGCAGCTTAGCGAGCGGGTGGGGGGCCAACGTCCTGACTTTC. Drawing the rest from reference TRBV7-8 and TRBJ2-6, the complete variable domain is GAGVSQSPRYKVAKRGQDVALRCDPISGHVSLFWYQQALGQGPEFLTYFQNEAQLDKSGLPSDRFFAERPEGSVSTLKIQRTQQEDSAVYLCASSLASGWGANVLTFGAGSRLTVL.

The CDR3 DNA is TGCAGCGTCGGAGCGGGAGGGCAAGAGACCCAGTACTTC. It yields the protein CSVGAGGQETQYF. The rearrangement links TRBV29-1 to TRBJ2-5; 10 bases fit TRBD2. Looked up from germline, CDR1 is SQVTM and CDR2 is ANQGSEA. With 6 bases clipped from V and 2 bases from J, the junction kept 3 bases outside the gene matches. This CDR3 is 13 amino acids long. Full variable domain (remainder filled in from reference TRBV29-1 and TRBJ2-5): SAVISQKPSRDICQRGTSLTIQCQVDSQVTMMFWYRQQPGQSLTLIATANQGSEATYESGFVIDKFPISRPNLTFSTLTVSNMSPEDSSIYLCSVGAGGQETQYFGPGTRLLVL.

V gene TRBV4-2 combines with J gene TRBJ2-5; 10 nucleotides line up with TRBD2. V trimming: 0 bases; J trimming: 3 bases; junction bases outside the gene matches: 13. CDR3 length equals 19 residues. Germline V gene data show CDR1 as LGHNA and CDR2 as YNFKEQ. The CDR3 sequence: CASSQEISRAGGRKETQYF. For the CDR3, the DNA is TGTGCCAGCAGCCAAGAAATATCCCGAGCGGGAGGGCGTAAAGAGACCCAGTACTTC.

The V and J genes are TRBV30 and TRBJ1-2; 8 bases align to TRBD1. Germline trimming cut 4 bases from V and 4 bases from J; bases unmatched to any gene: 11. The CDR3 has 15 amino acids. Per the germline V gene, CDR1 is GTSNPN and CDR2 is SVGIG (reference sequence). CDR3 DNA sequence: TGTGCCTGGACTAACCCCCGGACAGGGACCTATGGCTACACCTTC. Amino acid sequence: CAWTNPRTGTYGYTF.

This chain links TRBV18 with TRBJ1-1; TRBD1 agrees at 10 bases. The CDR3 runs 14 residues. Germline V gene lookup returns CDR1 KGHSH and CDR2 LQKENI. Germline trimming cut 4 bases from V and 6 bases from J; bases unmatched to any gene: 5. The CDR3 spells CASSRQGAASEAFF. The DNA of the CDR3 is TGTGCCAGCTCACGACAGGGGGCGGCCTCTGAAGCTTTCTTT.

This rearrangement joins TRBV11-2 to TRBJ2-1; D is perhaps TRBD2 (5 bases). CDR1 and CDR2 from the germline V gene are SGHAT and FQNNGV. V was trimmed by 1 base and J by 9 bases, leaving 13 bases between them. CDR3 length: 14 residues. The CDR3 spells CASSLGGLISEQFF. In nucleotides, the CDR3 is TGTGCCAGCAGCTTAGGCGGGTTAATTAGTGAGCAGTTCTTC.

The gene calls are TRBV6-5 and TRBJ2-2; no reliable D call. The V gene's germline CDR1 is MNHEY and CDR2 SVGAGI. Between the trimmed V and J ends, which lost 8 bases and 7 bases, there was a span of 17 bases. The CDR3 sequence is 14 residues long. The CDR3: CASPSGEPYGELFF. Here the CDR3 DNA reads TGTGCCAGCCCTTCTGGGGAACCTTACGGGGAGCTGTTTTTT.

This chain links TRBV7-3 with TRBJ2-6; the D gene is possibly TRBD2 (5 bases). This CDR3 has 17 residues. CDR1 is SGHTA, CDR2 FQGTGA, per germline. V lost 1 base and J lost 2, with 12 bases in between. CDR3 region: CASSLNAPGAGANVLTF. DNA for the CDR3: TGTGCCAGCAGCTTAAATGCCCCCGGGGCTGGGGCCAACGTCCTGACTTTC.

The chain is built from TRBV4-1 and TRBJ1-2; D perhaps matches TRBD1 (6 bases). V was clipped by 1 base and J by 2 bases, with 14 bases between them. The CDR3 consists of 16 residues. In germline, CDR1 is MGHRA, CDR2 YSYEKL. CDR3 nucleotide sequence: TGCGCCAGCAGCCAAGGACAGTTCAGGGGAAACTATGGCTACACCTTC. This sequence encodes CASSQGQFRGNYGYTF.

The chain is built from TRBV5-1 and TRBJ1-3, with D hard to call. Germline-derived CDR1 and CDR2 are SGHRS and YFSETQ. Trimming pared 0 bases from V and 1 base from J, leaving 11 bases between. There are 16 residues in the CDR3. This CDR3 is CASSLAVGGSGNTIYF. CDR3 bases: TGCGCCAGCAGCTTGGCGGTTGGTGGATCTGGAAACACCATATATTTT.

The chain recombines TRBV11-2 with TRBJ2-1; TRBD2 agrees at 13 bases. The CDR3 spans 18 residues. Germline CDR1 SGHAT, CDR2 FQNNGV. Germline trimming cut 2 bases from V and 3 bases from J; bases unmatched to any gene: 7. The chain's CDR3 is CASSLRGLAGAFYNEQFF. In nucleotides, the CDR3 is TGTGCCAGCAGCTTACGCGGACTAGCGGGAGCTTTCTACAATGAGCAGTTCTTC. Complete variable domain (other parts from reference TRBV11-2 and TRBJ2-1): EAGVAQSPRYKIIEKRQSVAFWCNPISGHATLYWYQQILGQGPKLLIQFQNNGVVDDSQLPKDRFSAERLKGVDSTLKIQPAKLEDSAVYLCASSLRGLAGAFYNEQFFGPGTRLTVL.

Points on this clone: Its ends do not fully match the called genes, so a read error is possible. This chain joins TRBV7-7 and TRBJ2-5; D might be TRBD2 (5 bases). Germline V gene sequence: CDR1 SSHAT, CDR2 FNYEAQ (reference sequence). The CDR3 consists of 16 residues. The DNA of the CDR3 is TGTGCTAGCAGCTTAGGGTCCGGGAATACCGAAGAGACCCAGTACTTC. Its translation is CASSLGSGNTEETQYF.

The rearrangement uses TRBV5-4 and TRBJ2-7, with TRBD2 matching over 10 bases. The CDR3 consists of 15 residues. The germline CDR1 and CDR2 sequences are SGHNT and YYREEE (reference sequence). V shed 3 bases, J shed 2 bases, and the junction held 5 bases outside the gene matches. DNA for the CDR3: TGTGCCAGCAGCTCGGGGACTAGCGCTCCCTACGAGCAGTACTTC. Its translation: CASSSGTSAPYEQYF.

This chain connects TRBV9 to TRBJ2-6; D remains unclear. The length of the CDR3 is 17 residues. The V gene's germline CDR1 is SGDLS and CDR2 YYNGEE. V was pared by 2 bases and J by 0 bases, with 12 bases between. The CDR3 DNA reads TGTGCCAGCAGCGTTAGGGTCACAACCTCTGGGGCCAACGTCCTGACTTTC. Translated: CASSVRVTTSGANVLTF.